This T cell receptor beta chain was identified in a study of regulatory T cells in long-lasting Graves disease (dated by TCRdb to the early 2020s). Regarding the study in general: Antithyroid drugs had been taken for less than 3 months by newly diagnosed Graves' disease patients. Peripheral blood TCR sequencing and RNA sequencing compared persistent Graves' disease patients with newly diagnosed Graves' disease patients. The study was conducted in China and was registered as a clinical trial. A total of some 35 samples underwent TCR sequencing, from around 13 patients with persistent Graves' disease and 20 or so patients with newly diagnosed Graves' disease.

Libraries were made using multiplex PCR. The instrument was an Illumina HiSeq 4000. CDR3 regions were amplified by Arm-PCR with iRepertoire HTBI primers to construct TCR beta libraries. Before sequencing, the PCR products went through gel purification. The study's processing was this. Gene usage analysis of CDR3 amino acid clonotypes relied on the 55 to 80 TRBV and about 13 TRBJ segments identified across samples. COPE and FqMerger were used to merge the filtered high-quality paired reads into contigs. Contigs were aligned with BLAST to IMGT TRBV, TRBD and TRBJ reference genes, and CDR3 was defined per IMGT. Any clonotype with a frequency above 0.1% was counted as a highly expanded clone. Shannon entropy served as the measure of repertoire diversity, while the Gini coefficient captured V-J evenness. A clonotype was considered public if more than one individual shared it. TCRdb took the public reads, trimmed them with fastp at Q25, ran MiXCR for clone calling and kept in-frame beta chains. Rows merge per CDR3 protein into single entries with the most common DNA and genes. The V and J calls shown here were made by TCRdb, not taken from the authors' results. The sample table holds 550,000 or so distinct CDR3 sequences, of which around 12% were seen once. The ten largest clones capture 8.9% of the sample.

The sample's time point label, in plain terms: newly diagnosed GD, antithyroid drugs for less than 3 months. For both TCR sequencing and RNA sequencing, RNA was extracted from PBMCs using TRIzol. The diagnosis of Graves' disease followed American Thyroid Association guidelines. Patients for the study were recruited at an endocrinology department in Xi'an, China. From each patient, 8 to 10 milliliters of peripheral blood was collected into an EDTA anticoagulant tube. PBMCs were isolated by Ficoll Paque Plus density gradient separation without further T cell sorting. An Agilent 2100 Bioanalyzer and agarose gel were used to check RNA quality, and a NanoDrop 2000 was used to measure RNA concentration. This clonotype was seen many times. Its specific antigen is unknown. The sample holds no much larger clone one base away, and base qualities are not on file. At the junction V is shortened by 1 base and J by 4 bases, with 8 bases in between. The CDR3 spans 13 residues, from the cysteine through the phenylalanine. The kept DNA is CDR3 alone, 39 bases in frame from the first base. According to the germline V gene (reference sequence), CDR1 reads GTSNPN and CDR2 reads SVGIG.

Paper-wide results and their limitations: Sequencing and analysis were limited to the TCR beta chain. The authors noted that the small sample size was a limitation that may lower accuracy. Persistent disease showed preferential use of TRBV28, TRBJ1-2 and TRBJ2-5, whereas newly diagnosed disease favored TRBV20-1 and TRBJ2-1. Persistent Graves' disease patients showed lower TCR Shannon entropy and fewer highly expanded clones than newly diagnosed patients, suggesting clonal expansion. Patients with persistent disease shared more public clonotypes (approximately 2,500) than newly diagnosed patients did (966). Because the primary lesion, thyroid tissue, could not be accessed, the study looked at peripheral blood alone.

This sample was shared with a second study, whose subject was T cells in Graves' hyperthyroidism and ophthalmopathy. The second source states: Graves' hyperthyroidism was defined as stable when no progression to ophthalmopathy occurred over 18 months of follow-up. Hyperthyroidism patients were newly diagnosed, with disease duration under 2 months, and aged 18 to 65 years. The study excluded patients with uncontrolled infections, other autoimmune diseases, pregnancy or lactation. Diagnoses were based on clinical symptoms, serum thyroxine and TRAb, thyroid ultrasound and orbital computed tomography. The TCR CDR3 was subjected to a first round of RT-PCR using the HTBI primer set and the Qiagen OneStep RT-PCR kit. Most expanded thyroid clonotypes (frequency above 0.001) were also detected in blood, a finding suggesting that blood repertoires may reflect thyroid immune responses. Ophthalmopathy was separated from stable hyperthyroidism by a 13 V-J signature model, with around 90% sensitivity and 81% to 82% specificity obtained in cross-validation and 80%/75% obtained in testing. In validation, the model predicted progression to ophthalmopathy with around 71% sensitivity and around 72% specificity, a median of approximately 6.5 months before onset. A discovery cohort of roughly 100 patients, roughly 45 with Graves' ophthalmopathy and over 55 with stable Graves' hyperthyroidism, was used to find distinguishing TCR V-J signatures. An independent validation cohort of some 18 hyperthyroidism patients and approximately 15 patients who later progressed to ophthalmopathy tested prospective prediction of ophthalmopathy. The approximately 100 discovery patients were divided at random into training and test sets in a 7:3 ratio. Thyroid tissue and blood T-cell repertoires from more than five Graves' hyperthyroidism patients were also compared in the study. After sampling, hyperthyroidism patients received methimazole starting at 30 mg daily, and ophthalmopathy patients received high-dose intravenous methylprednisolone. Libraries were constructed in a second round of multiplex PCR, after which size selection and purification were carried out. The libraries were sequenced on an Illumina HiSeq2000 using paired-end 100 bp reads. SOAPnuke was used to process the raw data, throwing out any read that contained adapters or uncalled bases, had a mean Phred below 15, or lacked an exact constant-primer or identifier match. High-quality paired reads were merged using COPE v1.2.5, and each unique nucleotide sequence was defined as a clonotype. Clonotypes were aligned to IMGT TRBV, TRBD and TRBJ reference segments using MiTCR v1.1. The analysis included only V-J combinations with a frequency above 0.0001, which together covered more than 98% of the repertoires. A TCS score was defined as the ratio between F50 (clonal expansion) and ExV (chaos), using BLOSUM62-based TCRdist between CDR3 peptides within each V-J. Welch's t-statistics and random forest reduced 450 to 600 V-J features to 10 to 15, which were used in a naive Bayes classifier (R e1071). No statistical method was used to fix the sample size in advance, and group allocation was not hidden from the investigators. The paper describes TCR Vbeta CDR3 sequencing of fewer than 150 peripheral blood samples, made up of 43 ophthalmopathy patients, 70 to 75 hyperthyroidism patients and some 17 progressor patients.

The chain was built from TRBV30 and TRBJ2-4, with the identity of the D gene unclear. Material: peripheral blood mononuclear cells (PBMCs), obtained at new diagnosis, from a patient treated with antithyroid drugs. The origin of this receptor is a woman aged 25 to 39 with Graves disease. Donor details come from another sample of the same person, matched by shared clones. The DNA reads TGTGCCTGGAGTGAAGGTGTAAAAAACATTCAGTACTTC. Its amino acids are CAWSEGVKNIQYF. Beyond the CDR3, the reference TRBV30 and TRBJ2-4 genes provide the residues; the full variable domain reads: SQTIHQWPATLVQPVGSPLSLECTVEGTSNPNLYWYRQAAGRGLQLLFYSVGIGQISSEVPQNLSASRPQDRQFILSSKKLLLSDSGFYLCAWSEGVKNIQYFGAGTRLSVL.